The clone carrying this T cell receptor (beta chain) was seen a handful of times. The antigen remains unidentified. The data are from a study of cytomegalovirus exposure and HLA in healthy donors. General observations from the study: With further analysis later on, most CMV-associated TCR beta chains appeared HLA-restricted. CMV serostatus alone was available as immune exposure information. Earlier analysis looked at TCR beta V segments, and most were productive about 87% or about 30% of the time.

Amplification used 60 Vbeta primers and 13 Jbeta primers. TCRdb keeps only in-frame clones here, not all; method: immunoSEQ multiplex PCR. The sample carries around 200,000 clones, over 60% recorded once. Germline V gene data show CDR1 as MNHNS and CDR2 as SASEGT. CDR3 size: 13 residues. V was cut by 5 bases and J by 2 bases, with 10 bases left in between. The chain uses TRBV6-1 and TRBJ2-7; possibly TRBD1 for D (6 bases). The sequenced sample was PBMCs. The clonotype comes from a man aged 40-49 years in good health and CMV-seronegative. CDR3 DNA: TGTGCCAGCAGTTGGAACAGGGCCTACGAGCAGTACTTC. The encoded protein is CASSWNRAYEQYF.